The rows below give T cell receptor beta chains drawn from one sample of a study of blood T cell repertoires in COVID-19. Clones were sequenced by immunoSEQ multiplex PCR, and TCRdb holds only the in-frame ones, with some missing. The sample consists of approximately 46,000 clones, about 85% of them appearing once. Sample: peripheral blood. These receptors all stem from a woman in her 70s in a cohort sampled during active COVID-19. The CDR3 runs from the conserved cysteine through the conserved F or W. Fields, in order: J gene, clone size, V gene, D gene, CDR3 DNA, CDR3 protein. The D gene is left open where the match is weak. The size field is filled for only some rows; it gives once, few, many or a size class.

TRBJ2-4,.,TRBV10-1,TRBD2,TGCGCCAGCAGTGAAAGACGGACTAGCAGGGCGATTTGGACTGACATTCAGTACTTC,CASSERRTSRAIWTDIQYF
TRBJ2-5,.,TRBV6-1,TRBD1,TGTGCCAGCAGTGAATTAGACAGGGAGCGAGAGACCCAGTACTTC,CASSELDRERETQYF
TRBJ1-1,.,TRBV14,.,TGTGCCAGCAGCCAAGAGGCCAGAGGGACTGAAGCTTTCTTT,CASSQEARGTEAFF
TRBJ2-3,.,TRBV28,.,TGTGCCAGCAGTTTTGTCGGTCAAGATACGCAGTATTTT,CASSFVGQDTQYF
TRBJ1-5,.,TRBV28,.,TGTGCCAGCAGTGGGAGGAGCAATCAGCCCCAGCATTTT,CASSGRSNQPQHF
TRBJ1-5,.,TRBV30,TRBD1,TGTGCCTGGAGTTTAGGGCAGGGGGCGCGAAGTGGAAGCAATCAGCCCCAGCATTTT,CAWSLGQGARSGSNQPQHF
TRBJ2-1,.,TRBV12-5,.,TGTGCTAGTGGTTTAGGTAGAGGGTCCTACAATGAGCAGTTCTTC,CASGLGRGSYNEQFF
TRBJ1-4,.,TRBV4-1,.,TGCGCCAGCAGCCTTGGACAAGCTAATGAAAAACTGTTTTTT,CASSLGQANEKLFF
TRBJ2-2,.,TRBV5-1,TRBD2,TGCGCCAGCAGCTTGCCAGGGACTAGCGGTACCGCGAACACCGGGGAGCTGTTTTTT,CASSLPGTSGTANTGELFF
TRBJ2-7,.,TRBV7-2,.,TGTGCCAGCAGCTTAACGACCCTAGCAGCACACCTGTACGAGCAGTACTTC,CASSLTTLAAHLYEQYF
TRBJ2-5,.,TRBV7-9,TRBD2,TGTGCCAGCAGCCTCGCGTTTGGGGGAGGGGCCCTCCAAGAGACCCAGTACTTC,CASSLAFGGGALQETQYF
TRBJ1-2,once,TRBV10-3,TRBD1,TGTGCCATCAGCGATAGGAGGACAGGGAGGGGTTCCTATGGCTACACCTTC,CAISDRRTGRGSYGYTF
TRBJ2-5,.,TRBV5-5,TRBD2,TGCGCCAGCAGCTTGGACGGGGGGGTTATGATCCGAGAGACCCAGTACTTC,CASSLDGGVMIRETQYF
TRBJ2-3,.,TRBV27,.,TGTGCCAGCAGTTACGGGGACAACGAGTACACAGATACGCAGTATTTT,CASSYGDNEYTDTQYF
TRBJ2-1,once,TRBV5-1,.,TGCGCCAGCAGCTTGGGAGGGGGTGAGCAGTTCTTC,CASSLGGGEQFF
TRBJ1-4,.,TRBV5-4,TRBD1,TGTGCCAGCAGCTTGGGACACCCGGGACAGGCCTCGAGTCGTGTTTTC,CASSLGHPGQASSRVF
TRBJ2-1,.,TRBV2,.,TGTGCCAGCAGTGATGAGGCTAGCGGAAGGGGGAATGAGCAGTTCTTC,CASSDEASGRGNEQFF
TRBJ1-2,.,TRBV28,.,TGTGCCAGCAAGAGGCAAGGGAGTAACTATGGCTACACCTTC,CASKRQGSNYGYTF
TRBJ1-2,.,TRBV7-2,.,TGTGCCAGCAGCTTAGCTCGGGGGGACTATGGCTACACCTTC,CASSLARGDYGYTF
TRBJ1-1,.,TRBV19,.,TGTGCCAGTAGTATTGCAGGGATGAACACTGAAGCTTTCTTT,CASSIAGMNTEAFF
TRBJ2-1,once,TRBV25-1,TRBD1,TGTGCCAGCATGGGGACAGGGGTCAATGAGCAGTTCTTC,CASMGTGVNEQFF
TRBJ1-2,.,TRBV18,.,TGTGCCAGCTCTGATCGGGGGACGACAGTCTATGGCTACACCTTC,CASSDRGTTVYGYTF
TRBJ2-5,.,TRBV4-1,TRBD1,TGCGCCAGCAGCCCGCGTGGGTCCGGGACAGAAAAAGAGACCCAGTACTTC,CASSPRGSGTEKETQYF
TRBJ2-7,.,TRBV7-6,TRBD2,TGTGCCAGCAGCTTAATCATCCCGACTAGCGGGACTCCCTACGAGCAGTACTTC,CASSLIIPTSGTPYEQYF
TRBJ1-4,.,TRBV4-3,.,TGCGCCAGCAGCCTCTGGGGAGCGGCTAATGAAAAACTGTTTTTT,CASSLWGAANEKLFF
TRBJ1-2,.,TRBV6-6,.,TGTGCCAGCAGCCAACCCCTGGGCCCTAACTATGGCTACACCTTC,CASSQPLGPNYGYTF
TRBJ1-2,.,TRBV11-2,.,TGTGCCAGCAGCTCCTCTGACAGTGGCTATGGCTACACCTTC,CASSSSDSGYGYTF
TRBJ2-5,.,TRBV19,TRBD1,TGTGCCAGTAGTGGAGCAGGGGGCCAAGAGACCCAGTACTTC,CASSGAGGQETQYF
TRBJ2-3,once,TRBV24-1,.,TGTGCCACCAGTGATTCGACTCGGGGTACGCAGTATTTT,CATSDSTRGTQYF
TRBJ2-7,once,TRBV21-1,.,TGTGCCAGCAGCAGTCGGGGACTAGCGGGGGTGAAGGGGTTTAACGAGCAGTACTTC,CASSSRGLAGVKGFNEQYF
TRBJ1-2,once,TRBV27,.,TGTGCCAGCAGTGTTCACCGACAGCCCCCTAACTATGGCTACACCTTC,CASSVHRQPPNYGYTF
TRBJ2-5,.,TRBV9,.,TGTGCCAGCAGCGTAGGCAGGGGCGACCAGTCGGAGACCCAGTACTTC,CASSVGRGDQSETQYF
TRBJ2-1,.,TRBV5-8,.,TGTGCCAGCAGCTTTCACAGCAACAATGAGCAGTTCTTC,CASSFHSNNEQFF
TRBJ1-5,.,TRBV7-8,.,TGTGCCAGCAGCTTAACAGGGAGCGGTCAGCCCCAGCATTTT,CASSLTGSGQPQHF
TRBJ2-7,.,TRBV2,.,TGTGCCAGCAGTGGCCTAGCGTTTGTGCAGTACTTC,CASSGLAFVQYF
TRBJ2-5,.,TRBV2,.,TGTGCCAGCAAGTCGCTAGCGTGGGAGACCCAGTACTTC,CASKSLAWETQYF
TRBJ1-1,.,TRBV3-1/TRBV3-2,.,TGTGCCAGCAGCCTCGGGAAAGGTGAAGCTTTCTTT,CASSLGKGEAFF
TRBJ2-5,.,TRBV5-1,.,TGCGCCAGCAGCTTGGTTGGTAGCACTTGGGAGACCCAGTACTTC,CASSLVGSTWETQYF
TRBJ2-3,.,TRBV9,TRBD2,TGTGCCAGCAGCGCCAGACTAGCGGGCCGCACAGATACGCAGTATTTT,CASSARLAGRTDTQYF
TRBJ2-7,.,TRBV7-2,.,TGTGCCAGCAGCACCCTGGCCCTCGAGCAGTACTTC,CASSTLALEQYF
TRBJ1-2,medium-sized,TRBV5-1,.,TGCGCCAGCAGCTTGTCGGGCCCACGGCGGGGCTATGGCTACACCTTC,CASSLSGPRRGYGYTF
TRBJ1-5,few,TRBV19,.,TGTGCCAGTAGTATGGGGCAGACAACCAATCAGCCCCAGCATTTT,CASSMGQTTNQPQHF